This T cell receptor (beta chain) is from a study of response to subunit inactivated influenza vaccine. Regarding the study as a whole: Each seasonal influenza vaccination, the authors suggested, recruits few new T cells.

MiXCR was run by TCRdb on the RT-PCR reads, yielding one entry per CDR3 protein. The data show 500,000 to 600,000 distinct CDR3 sequences, approximately 15% seen once. Trimming stripped 6 bases from V and 3 bases from J, with 11 bases between. The CDR3 runs 13 residues. Germline V gene lookup returns CDR1 ENHRY and CDR2 SYGVKD. Note on this clonotype: Its matching antigen is unknown.

The V and J genes are TRBV10-3 and TRBJ2-5; D is undetermined. The TCR was taken from a man aged 45-65 years who received an inactivated influenza vaccine. The input for sequencing was PBMCs from blood, taken roughly 12 days after vaccination. The CDR3 here is CAIRQTQEETQYF. CDR3 DNA: TGTGCCATCAGGCAGACGCAGGAAGAGACCCAGTACTTC.